The clone carrying this T cell receptor (beta chain) was counted only a few times. The target antigen is unknown. Other DNA sequences in this sample translate to the same CDR3. Produced via immunoSEQ multiplex PCR; TCRdb's table is partial and in-frame only. Here the sample spans roughly 1 million clones, roughly 80% being singletons. These data are taken from a study of shared clonotypes between healthy human individuals. General observations from the study: In a handful of donors, 4.5% to 5.5% of naive CD4 clonotypes appeared in common.

Germline V gene sequence: CDR1 MNHEY, CDR2 SVGAGI. The V gene end was trimmed by 0 bases and the J gene end by 4 bases; junction bases not matched to a gene: 8. The CDR3 runs 16 residues. This chain links TRBV6-5 with TRBJ1-2, with 7 positions matching TRBD1. Sequences were obtained from memory CD4+ T cells sorted from blood. Described subset: CD45RA-negative fraction. This TCR came from a man younger than 30 in good health. CDR3 protein: CASSYSGGGAVYGYTF. The CDR3 DNA reads as TGTGCCAGCAGTTACTCGGGAGGGGGCGCGGTCTATGGCTACACCTTC.